This is a list of T cell receptor beta chains from one sample in a study of cytomegalovirus exposure and HLA in healthy donors. Here immunoSEQ multiplex PCR was the method, and the copy in TCRdb shows in-frame clones only, minus some. Of fewer than 250,000 clones in the sample, about 81% were seen once. The sample was PBMCs. All receptors derive from a man aged 35 to 55 in good health and CMV-seropositive. Both conserved end residues are part of each CDR3. A D gene is named only where the DNA matches it firmly. Clone size, where shown, is once, few, many, or a class for clones that have expanded.

J gene: TRBJ2-6
V gene: TRBV6-5
clone size: -
D gene: -
CDR3 DNA: TGTGCCACCGCCCCTAGCTCTGGGGCCAACGTCCTGACTTTC
CDR3 protein: CATAPSSGANVLTF

J gene: TRBJ2-5
V gene: TRBV18
clone size: -
D gene: TRBD2
CDR3 DNA: TGTGCCAGCTCGACCATCGGGGGGGAGACCCAGTACTTC
CDR3 protein: CASSTIGGETQYF

J gene: TRBJ2-1
V gene: TRBV29-1
clone size: -
D gene: TRBD2
CDR3 DNA: TGCAGCGTTTGCCTTAGCGGGAGGCCCTACAATGAGCAGTTCTTC
CDR3 protein: CSVCLSGRPYNEQFF

J gene: TRBJ2-3
V gene: TRBV9
clone size: -
D gene: -
CDR3 DNA: TGTGCCAGCAACCTTCAGGGGTATCTCAGCACAGATACGCAGTATTTT
CDR3 protein: CASNLQGYLSTDTQYF

J gene: TRBJ2-7
V gene: TRBV6-5
clone size: -
D gene: TRBD1
CDR3 DNA: TGTGCCAGCAGCCTCCGAGGGACAGGGGTCGAGCAGTACTTC
CDR3 protein: CASSLRGTGVEQYF

J gene: TRBJ1-2
V gene: TRBV6-5
clone size: -
D gene: TRBD1
CDR3 DNA: TGTGCCAGCAGTACTCACAGGGGCACCTATGGCTACACCTTC
CDR3 protein: CASSTHRGTYGYTF

J gene: TRBJ2-3
V gene: TRBV6-6
clone size: -
D gene: -
CDR3 DNA: TGTGCCAGCAGTTATTTTAGGGACACCTCCACAGATACGCAGTATTTT
CDR3 protein: CASSYFRDTSTDTQYF

J gene: TRBJ2-7
V gene: TRBV20-1
clone size: -
D gene: -
CDR3 DNA: TGCAGTGCTAGGGCATCGGGCGAGCAGTACTTC
CDR3 protein: CSARASGEQYF

J gene: TRBJ2-7
V gene: TRBV7-9
clone size: -
D gene: TRBD2
CDR3 DNA: TGTGCCAGCAGCTTAGCTAGCGGGAGACCCTACGAGCAGTACTTC
CDR3 protein: CASSLASGRPYEQYF

J gene: TRBJ1-2
V gene: TRBV2
clone size: -
D gene: TRBD1
CDR3 DNA: TGTGCCAGCAGTCCCGGGACAGGGGACCACGGCTACACCTTC
CDR3 protein: CASSPGTGDHGYTF

J gene: TRBJ2-1
V gene: TRBV19
clone size: -
D gene: TRBD2
CDR3 DNA: TGTGCCAGTAGGAGGGGACTAGCGGACAATGAGCAGTTCTTC
CDR3 protein: CASRRGLADNEQFF

J gene: TRBJ2-1
V gene: TRBV19
clone size: few
D gene: -
CDR3 DNA: TGTGCCAGTAGTGACAGTCACAATGAGCAGTTCTTC
CDR3 protein: CASSDSHNEQFF

J gene: TRBJ2-7
V gene: TRBV5-1
clone size: -
D gene: TRBD1
CDR3 DNA: TGCGCCAGCAGCTCGACAGGGAACGAGCAGTACTTC
CDR3 protein: CASSSTGNEQYF

J gene: TRBJ2-7
V gene: TRBV7-7
clone size: few
D gene: -
CDR3 DNA: TGTGCTAGCAGCTTAGCCAACGGGGGCGAGCAGTACTTC
CDR3 protein: CASSLANGGEQYF

J gene: TRBJ2-4
V gene: TRBV5-1
clone size: once
D gene: -
CDR3 DNA: TGCGCCAGCAGCTTGGATGGTCCGGGAGCCAAAAACATTCAGTACTTC
CDR3 protein: CASSLDGPGAKNIQYF

J gene: TRBJ2-1
V gene: TRBV19
clone size: -
D gene: TRBD1
CDR3 DNA: TGTGCCAGTAGTATCACAGGGGCGACCTACAATGAGCAGTTCTTC
CDR3 protein: CASSITGATYNEQFF

J gene: TRBJ2-3
V gene: TRBV7-3
clone size: -
D gene: -
CDR3 DNA: TGTGCCAGCAGCGAGCGGAGCACAGATACGCAGTATTTT
CDR3 protein: CASSERSTDTQYF

J gene: TRBJ1-5
V gene: TRBV27
clone size: -
D gene: -
CDR3 DNA: TGTGCCAGCAGTTTATCATTTCTTAGCAATCAGCCCCAGCATTTT
CDR3 protein: CASSLSFLSNQPQHF

J gene: TRBJ2-7
V gene: TRBV28
clone size: -
D gene: TRBD2
CDR3 DNA: TGTGCCAGCAGTTTTGCTAGCGGGAGCTACGAGCAGTACTTC
CDR3 protein: CASSFASGSYEQYF

J gene: TRBJ2-1
V gene: TRBV19
clone size: -
D gene: -
CDR3 DNA: TGTGCCAGTAGTAGTACCCTCGGAGTGTTCCACAATGAGCAGTTCTTC
CDR3 protein: CASSSTLGVFHNEQFF

J gene: TRBJ1-1
V gene: TRBV7-3
clone size: -
D gene: -
CDR3 DNA: TGTGCCAGCAGCTTAAAAACTAATACTGAGGCTTTCTTT
CDR3 protein: CASSLKTNTEAFF

J gene: TRBJ1-1
V gene: TRBV18
clone size: once
D gene: TRBD1
CDR3 DNA: TGTGCCAGCTCACCGGAAAAGCGGGACAGGGCGGGTGAAGCTTTCTTT
CDR3 protein: CASSPEKRDRAGEAFF

J gene: TRBJ1-2
V gene: TRBV30
clone size: -
D gene: -
CDR3 DNA: TGTGCCTGGAGTATGGGCAGCTATGGCTACACCTTC
CDR3 protein: CAWSMGSYGYTF

J gene: TRBJ1-1
V gene: TRBV19
clone size: -
D gene: TRBD1
CDR3 DNA: TGTGCCAGTAGTTTGAGACAGGGTCACACTGAAGCTTTCTTT
CDR3 protein: CASSLRQGHTEAFF

J gene: TRBJ2-7
V gene: TRBV5-8
clone size: -
D gene: TRBD2
CDR3 DNA: TGTGCCAGCAGCTTGCGCGCGGGAGGTTCCTACGAGCAGTACTTC
CDR3 protein: CASSLRAGGSYEQYF

J gene: TRBJ2-3
V gene: TRBV5-1
clone size: few
D gene: -
CDR3 DNA: TGCGCCAGCAGCTTGGCTTGGTCAGGCCCATTATCGAGCACAGATACGCAGTATTTT
CDR3 protein: CASSLAWSGPLSSTDTQYF

J gene: TRBJ2-2
V gene: TRBV27
clone size: -
D gene: TRBD2
CDR3 DNA: TGTGCCAGCAGTTTAAAGGGCGGGAGGGCATCCGGGGAGCTGTTTTTT
CDR3 protein: CASSLKGGRASGELFF

J gene: TRBJ1-1
V gene: TRBV7-8
clone size: -
D gene: TRBD1
CDR3 DNA: TGTGCCTGTACAGGGGGCATAGACACTGAAGCTTTCTTT
CDR3 protein: CACTGGIDTEAFF

J gene: TRBJ2-1
V gene: TRBV2
clone size: -
D gene: TRBD2
CDR3 DNA: TGTGCCAGCAGTGAAGGAGGGGCGGGAGGGCGGTTGGGGAATGAGCAGTTCTTC
CDR3 protein: CASSEGGAGGRLGNEQFF

J gene: TRBJ2-7
V gene: TRBV7-2
clone size: -
D gene: TRBD2
CDR3 DNA: TGTGCCAGCAGTTTTACTAGCGGGAGCCCCGAGCAGTACTTC
CDR3 protein: CASSFTSGSPEQYF

J gene: TRBJ2-1
V gene: TRBV19
clone size: -
D gene: TRBD2
CDR3 DNA: TGTGCCAGTACCCTCCCGGGACTAGCGGCAGATGAGCAGTTCTTC
CDR3 protein: CASTLPGLAADEQFF

J gene: TRBJ1-2
V gene: TRBV9
clone size: -
D gene: -
CDR3 DNA: TGTGCCAGCAGCCCTGCGGGGCGCTATGGCTACACCTTC
CDR3 protein: CASSPAGRYGYTF

J gene: TRBJ1-2
V gene: TRBV19
clone size: -
D gene: -
CDR3 DNA: TGTGCCAGTAGTATCGGACTTGATGGCTACACCTTC
CDR3 protein: CASSIGLDGYTF

J gene: TRBJ1-1
V gene: TRBV9
clone size: -
D gene: TRBD1
CDR3 DNA: TGTGCCAGCAGAGGACAGGGTAACACTGAAGCTTTCTTT
CDR3 protein: CASRGQGNTEAFF

J gene: TRBJ1-2
V gene: TRBV19
clone size: -
D gene: -
CDR3 DNA: TGTGCCAGTAGTATAGTGCCAGGCCGAGCCCTCTACACCTTC
CDR3 protein: CASSIVPGRALYTF

J gene: TRBJ2-7
V gene: TRBV10-1
clone size: -
D gene: -
CDR3 DNA: TGCGCCAGCAGTGAGAGTGGCAGGCCCTCCGAGCAGTACTTC
CDR3 protein: CASSESGRPSEQYF

J gene: TRBJ2-5
V gene: TRBV6-5
clone size: -
D gene: TRBD1
CDR3 DNA: TGTGCCAGCAGCATCCAGGGGGACCGAGAGACCCAGTACTTC
CDR3 protein: CASSIQGDRETQYF

J gene: TRBJ2-5
V gene: TRBV7-6
clone size: -
D gene: TRBD2
CDR3 DNA: TGTGCCAGCAGCCCAGGACTAGCGGGAGTTTGGGAGACCCAGTACTTC
CDR3 protein: CASSPGLAGVWETQYF

J gene: TRBJ2-3
V gene: TRBV28
clone size: -
D gene: TRBD2
CDR3 DNA: TGTGCCAGCAGTTTATTTACTAGCGGAAGTACAGATACGCAGTATTTT
CDR3 protein: CASSLFTSGSTDTQYF

J gene: TRBJ2-3
V gene: TRBV7-9
clone size: -
D gene: TRBD1
CDR3 DNA: TGTGCCAGCAGCCCGGGACAGAGCACAGATACGCAGTATTTT
CDR3 protein: CASSPGQSTDTQYF

J gene: TRBJ1-5
V gene: TRBV18
clone size: few
D gene: TRBD1
CDR3 DNA: TGTGCCAGCTCACCAGGCGGGACAGGAGACAATCAGCCCCAGCATTTT
CDR3 protein: CASSPGGTGDNQPQHF

J gene: TRBJ1-3
V gene: TRBV5-6
clone size: -
D gene: -
CDR3 DNA: TGTGCCAGCAGCCCCTCGACAGATGCCTCTGGAAACACCATATATTTT
CDR3 protein: CASSPSTDASGNTIYF

J gene: TRBJ1-5
V gene: TRBV10-2
clone size: -
D gene: -
CDR3 DNA: TGCGCCAGCAGTGATAGGGGGCCCCAGCATTTT
CDR3 protein: CASSDRGPQHF

J gene: TRBJ2-1
V gene: TRBV7-2
clone size: -
D gene: TRBD2
CDR3 DNA: TGTGCCAGCAGCCTAGAGGGACTAGCGGGATCGCAGTTCTTC
CDR3 protein: CASSLEGLAGSQFF

J gene: TRBJ1-4
V gene: TRBV9
clone size: once
D gene: -
CDR3 DNA: TGTGCCAGCAGCGAGGGGGGGTCCCCTAATGAAAAACTGTTTTTT
CDR3 protein: CASSEGGSPNEKLFF

J gene: TRBJ2-7
V gene: TRBV6-1
clone size: once
D gene: TRBD2
CDR3 DNA: TGTGCCAGCAGTGACCTGACTAGCGCGACATACGAGCAGTACTTC
CDR3 protein: CASSDLTSATYEQYF

J gene: TRBJ2-2
V gene: TRBV6-5
clone size: -
D gene: -
CDR3 DNA: TGTGCCAGCAGTCCCCAGCGGAACACCGGGGAGCTGTTTTTT
CDR3 protein: CASSPQRNTGELFF

J gene: TRBJ1-2
V gene: TRBV9
clone size: -
D gene: -
CDR3 DNA: TGTGCCAGCAGCTCGGGGGGAGGTAGCTATGGCTACACCTTC
CDR3 protein: CASSSGGGSYGYTF

J gene: TRBJ1-2
V gene: TRBV5-6
clone size: -
D gene: -
CDR3 DNA: TGTGCCAGCAGCTTAAGGCGGGATCTAGCTAACTATGGCTACACCTTC
CDR3 protein: CASSLRRDLANYGYTF

J gene: TRBJ1-1
V gene: TRBV7-3
clone size: -
D gene: -
CDR3 DNA: TGTGCCAGCAGCTTAATGACAGGTGCTGAAGCTTTCTTT
CDR3 protein: CASSLMTGAEAFF

J gene: TRBJ2-3
V gene: TRBV5-6
clone size: -
D gene: -
CDR3 DNA: TGTGCCAGCAGCTTGGTGAAGGTCAGGGGCGTCGCCACAGATACGCAGTATTTT
CDR3 protein: CASSLVKVRGVATDTQYF

J gene: TRBJ1-1
V gene: TRBV5-6
clone size: -
D gene: TRBD1
CDR3 DNA: TGTGCCAGCAGCGCTCAGGGACAGTCGGATGGAACTGAAGCTTTCTTT
CDR3 protein: CASSAQGQSDGTEAFF

J gene: TRBJ2-2
V gene: TRBV7-9
clone size: -
D gene: TRBD2
CDR3 DNA: TGTGCCAGCAGCTCAGGACTAGCGGGAGGCACCGGGGAGCTGTTTTTT
CDR3 protein: CASSSGLAGGTGELFF

J gene: TRBJ2-1
V gene: TRBV15
clone size: -
D gene: TRBD2
CDR3 DNA: TGTGCCACCAGCAGAGATAGCGGGTACAATGAGCAGTTCTTC
CDR3 protein: CATSRDSGYNEQFF

J gene: TRBJ2-7
V gene: TRBV29-1
clone size: -
D gene: -
CDR3 DNA: TGCAGCACGTCTCAGGGGTCCAACGAGCAGTACTTC
CDR3 protein: CSTSQGSNEQYF

J gene: TRBJ1-3
V gene: TRBV7-8
clone size: -
D gene: -
CDR3 DNA: TGTGCCAGCAGCTTAGAGCCTCAACGGGTCGGAAACACCATATATTTT
CDR3 protein: CASSLEPQRVGNTIYF

J gene: TRBJ1-6
V gene: TRBV30
clone size: -
D gene: TRBD1
CDR3 DNA: TGTGCCTGGAGTGAAGAGGGGGCGTCCTATAATTCACCCCTCCACTTT
CDR3 protein: CAWSEEGASYNSPLHF

J gene: TRBJ1-3
V gene: TRBV4-1
clone size: -
D gene: -
CDR3 DNA: TGCGCCAGCAGCCAAGGTCACATTGGAAACACCATATATTTT
CDR3 protein: CASSQGHIGNTIYF